This TCR beta chain originates from a study of molecular identifiers for immune sequencing clone quantification. About the study: RNA, taken in replicates from around 18,000 or 91,000 naive CD8 cells, was split five ways, with four sequenced.

Sorting recovered naive CD8 T cells on a CD8+CD4-CCR7+CD45RA+ profile. This CDR3 contains 15 residues. After removal of 3 bases from V and 5 bases from J, the junction contained 5 bases not matched to a gene. Germline V gives CDR1 MNHNS, CDR2 SASEGT. This clonotype was found many times. The antigen is not known. TCRdb redid the calling of the PCR reads with MiXCR, one entry per CDR3 protein. The data show about 640,000 distinct CDR3 sequences, with nearly 20% seen just once and roughly 0.85% held by the top ten. General study results and limits: Jurkat TCR RNA spiked in from one cell (amid 950,000 to 1,000,000 naive cells) was reportedly detectable. Clones of above 20 RNA copies carried over 99% of effector molecules; in naive cells they carried under 1%.

The origin of this receptor is a human donor in good health. Some libraries in this study had Jurkat cell RNA spiked in. The V and J genes are TRBV6-1 and TRBJ2-5, with 11 positions matching TRBD2. The sequencing input was naive CD8+ T cells from blood, with Jurkat cell RNA spiked in. Subset here: FACS-sorted CD8+CD4-CCR7+CD45RA+ naive T cells. Here the CDR3 reads CASSETSGTRETQYF. DNA of the CDR3: TGTGCCAGCAGTGAGACTAGCGGGACCCGGGAGACCCAGTACTTC.